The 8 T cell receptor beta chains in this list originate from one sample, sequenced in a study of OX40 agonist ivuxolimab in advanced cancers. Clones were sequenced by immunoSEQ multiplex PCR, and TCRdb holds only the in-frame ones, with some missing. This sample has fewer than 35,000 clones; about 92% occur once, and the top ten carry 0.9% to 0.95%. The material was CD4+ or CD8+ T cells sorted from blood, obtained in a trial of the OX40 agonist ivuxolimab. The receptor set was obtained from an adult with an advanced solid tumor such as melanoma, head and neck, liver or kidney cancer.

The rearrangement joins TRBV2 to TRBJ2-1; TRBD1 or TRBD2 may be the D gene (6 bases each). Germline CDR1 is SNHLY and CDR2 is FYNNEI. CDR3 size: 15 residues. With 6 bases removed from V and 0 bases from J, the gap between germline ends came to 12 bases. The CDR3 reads CASRRGDLSYNEQFF. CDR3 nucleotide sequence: TGTGCCAGCAGAAGGGGGGACCTCTCCTACAATGAGCAGTTCTTC.

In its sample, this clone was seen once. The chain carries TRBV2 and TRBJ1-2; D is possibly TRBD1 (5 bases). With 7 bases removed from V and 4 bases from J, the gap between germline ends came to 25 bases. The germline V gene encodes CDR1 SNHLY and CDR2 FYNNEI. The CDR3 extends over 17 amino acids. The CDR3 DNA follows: TGTGCCAGCACTCAGCCCGGGACTTCAGACGTCAGCTATGGCTACACCTTC. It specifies CASTQPGTSDVSYGYTF. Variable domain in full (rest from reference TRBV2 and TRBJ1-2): EPEVTQTPSHQVTQMGQEVILRCVPISNHLYFYWYRQILGQKVEFLVSFYNNEISEKSEIFDDQFSVERPDGSNFTLKIRSTKLEDSAMYFCASTQPGTSDVSYGYTFGSGTRLTVV.

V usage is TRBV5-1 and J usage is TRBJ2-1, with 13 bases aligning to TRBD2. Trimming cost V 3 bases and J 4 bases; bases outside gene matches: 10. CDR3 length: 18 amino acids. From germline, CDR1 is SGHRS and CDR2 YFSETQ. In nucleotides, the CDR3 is TGCGCCAGCAGCTCAGGCCCGGGACTAGCGGGAAAATACAATGAGCAGTTCTTC. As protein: CASSSGPGLAGKYNEQFF.

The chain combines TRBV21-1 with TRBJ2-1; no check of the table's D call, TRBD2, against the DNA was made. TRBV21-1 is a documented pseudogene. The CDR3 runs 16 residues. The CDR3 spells CASNPGRGTSRNEQFF. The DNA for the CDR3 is TGTGCCAGCAATCCCGGTCGCGGGACTAGCAGGAATGAGCAGTTCTTC.

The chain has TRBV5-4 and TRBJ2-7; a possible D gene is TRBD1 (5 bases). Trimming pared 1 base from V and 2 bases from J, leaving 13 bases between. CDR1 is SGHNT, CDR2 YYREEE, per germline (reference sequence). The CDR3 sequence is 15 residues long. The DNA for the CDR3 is TGTGCCAGCAGCTTGAGGCAGGGATCCACCTACGAGCAGTACTTC. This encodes CASSLRQGSTYEQYF.

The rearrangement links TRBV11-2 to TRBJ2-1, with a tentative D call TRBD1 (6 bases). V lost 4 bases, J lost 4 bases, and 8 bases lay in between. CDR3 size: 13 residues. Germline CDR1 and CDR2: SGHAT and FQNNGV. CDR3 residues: CASSSTGYNEQFF. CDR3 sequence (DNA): TGTGCCAGCAGCTCAACAGGGTACAATGAGCAGTTCTTC.

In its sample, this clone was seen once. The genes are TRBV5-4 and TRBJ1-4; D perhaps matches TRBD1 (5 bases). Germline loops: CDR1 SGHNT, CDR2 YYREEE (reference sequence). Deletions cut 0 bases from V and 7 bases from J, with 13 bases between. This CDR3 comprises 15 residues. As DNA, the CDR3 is TGTGCCAGCAGCTTGGCCAGGGCAGGTGGTGAAAAACTGTTTTTT. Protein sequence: CASSLARAGGEKLFF.

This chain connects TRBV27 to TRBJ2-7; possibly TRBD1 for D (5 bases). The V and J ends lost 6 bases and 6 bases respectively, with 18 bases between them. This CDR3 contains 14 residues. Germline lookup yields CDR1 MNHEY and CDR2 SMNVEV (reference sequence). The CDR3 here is CASSFDSQLGEQYF. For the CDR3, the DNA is TGTGCCAGCAGCTTCGACAGTCAACTCGGCGAGCAGTACTTC.